The 8 T cell receptor beta chains presented below share a single source sample, sequenced in a study of human T cells and chemical hapten exposure (dated by TCRdb to the early 2020s). According to the study, the label for this sample's time point signals: pre-sensitization, week 0. The sample's treatment or condition label is to be understood as: therapeutic diphenylcyclopropenone sensitization with weekly scalp DPC. To prepare the library, RACE was applied. Sequencing used a NextSeq 500. TCRdb trimmed the raw reads at Q25, called clones with MiXCR and kept productive beta chains. A single entry per CDR3 protein holds the most common genes and DNA from its merged rows. Present in this sample are roughly 380,000 distinct CDR3 sequences, 5.1% of which were seen just once. Of the sample, about 2.5% is held by the ten largest clones. Here the sequenced sample was whole blood, taken in connection with sensitization to the hapten diphenylcyclopropenone (DPC). The receptors come from a woman in her forties or fifties with alopecia areata. Some clones in this sample may be carry-over from other donors' samples.

This chain links TRBV9 with TRBJ2-3; the D gene is possibly TRBD2 (5 bases). The CDR3 runs 17 residues. Germline V gives CDR1 SGDLS, CDR2 YYNGEE. Trimming removed 0 bases from V and 2 bases from J, with 16 bases in between. This chain's CDR3 is CASSVETRDVITDTQYF. The CDR3 nucleotides read TGTGCCAGCAGCGTAGAAACTAGGGATGTCATCACAGATACGCAGTATTTT.

This clonotype was detected ten times or more. The rearrangement joins TRBV25-1 to TRBJ1-1; D is possibly TRBD1 (6 bases). V shed 4 bases and J shed 10 bases, with 19 bases lying between them. CDR1 MGHDK and CDR2 SYGVNS come from the germline V gene. The CDR3 spans 14 residues. CDR3 nucleotides: TGTGCCAGCAGTGGGGGGCAGTCGGGGGTAACAGCTTTCTTT. It codes for CASSGGQSGVTAFF.

The CDR3 sequence: CSVEGQGAGTGELFF. CDR3 nucleotide sequence: TGCAGCGTTGAGGGACAGGGGGCCGGCACCGGGGAGCTGTTTTTT. The V and J genes are TRBV29-1 and TRBJ2-2; 12 bases align to TRBD1. J lost 4 bases, V lost 3 bases, and 3 bases had no gene match. CDR1 is SQVTM and CDR2 is ANQGSEA in the germline V gene. The CDR3 consists of 15 residues.

This clonotype has at least ten counts. This rearrangement joins TRBV9 to TRBJ2-6, with D hard to call. Looked up from germline, CDR1 is SGDLS and CDR2 is YYNGEE. V was trimmed by 1 base and J by 0 bases, leaving 11 bases between them. There are 17 residues in the CDR3. The DNA of the CDR3 is TGTGCCAGCAGCGTAACGACAATTCCCTCTGGGGCCAACGTCCTGACTTTC. It translates to CASSVTTIPSGANVLTF.

The V and J genes are TRBV30 and TRBJ1-2; D perhaps matches TRBD1 (6 bases). Trimming removed 2 bases from V and 5 bases from J, with 18 bases in between. The CDR3 sequence is 15 residues long. Germline assignment: CDR1 GTSNPN and CDR2 SVGIG (reference sequence). The CDR3: CAWSFRTASWYGYTF. CDR3 sequence (DNA): TGTGCCTGGAGTTTTAGGACAGCCTCATGGTATGGCTACACCTTC.

The chain joins TRBV3-1 to TRBJ1-1; TRBD1 matches at 7 bases. The CDR3 runs 15 residues. V was pared by 4 bases and J by 4 bases, with 9 bases of the junction left unmatched. CDR1 LGHDT and CDR2 YNNKEL come from the germline V gene (reference sequence). The CDR3 DNA reads as TGTGCCAGCAGCCCCATATTACAGGGGAGCACTGAAGCTTTCTTT. It specifies CASSPILQGSTEAFF.

This clonotype was seen ten or more times. The chain joins TRBV28 to TRBJ1-1; 8 nucleotides line up with TRBD1. V shed 7 bases and J 0 bases; nucleotides not matched to a gene: 7. Germline assignment: CDR1 MDHEN and CDR2 SYDVKM. This CDR3 has 15 residues. This CDR3 is CASKEQGGMNTEAFF. The DNA for the CDR3 is TGTGCCAGCAAGGAACAGGGGGGGATGAACACTGAAGCTTTCTTT.

About this clonotype: This may be a read error, as it is one base from a much larger clone. The rearrangement links TRBV29-1 to TRBJ2-7; TRBD1 aligns across 7 bases. The CDR3 sequence is 11 residues long. Per the germline V gene, CDR1 is SQVTM and CDR2 is ANQGSEA. V shed 6 bases and J 4 bases; nucleotides not matched to a gene: 3. DNA for the CDR3: TGCAGCGTCGCGACAGGGTACGAGCAGTACTTC. Translated: CSVATGYEQYF.